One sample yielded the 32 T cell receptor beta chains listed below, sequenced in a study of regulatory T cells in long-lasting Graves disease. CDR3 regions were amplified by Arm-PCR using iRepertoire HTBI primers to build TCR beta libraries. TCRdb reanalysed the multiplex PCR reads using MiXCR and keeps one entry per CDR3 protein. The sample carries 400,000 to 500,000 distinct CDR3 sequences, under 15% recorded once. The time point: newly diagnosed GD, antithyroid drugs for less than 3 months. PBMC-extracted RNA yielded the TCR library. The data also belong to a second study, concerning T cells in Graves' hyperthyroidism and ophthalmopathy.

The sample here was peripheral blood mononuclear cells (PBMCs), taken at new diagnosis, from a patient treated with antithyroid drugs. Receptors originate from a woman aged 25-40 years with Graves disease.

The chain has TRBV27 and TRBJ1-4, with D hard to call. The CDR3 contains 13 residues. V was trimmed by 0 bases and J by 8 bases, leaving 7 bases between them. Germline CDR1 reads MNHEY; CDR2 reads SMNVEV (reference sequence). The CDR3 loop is CASSLSPIEKLFF. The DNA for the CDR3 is TGTGCCAGCAGTTTATCACCGATCGAAAAACTGTTTTTT.

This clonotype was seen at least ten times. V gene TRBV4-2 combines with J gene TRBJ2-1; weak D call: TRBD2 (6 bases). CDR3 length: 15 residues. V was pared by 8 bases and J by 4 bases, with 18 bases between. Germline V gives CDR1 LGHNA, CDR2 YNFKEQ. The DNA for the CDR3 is TGTGCCAGCTCCCCCGGCGGGGCCGATTACAATGAGCAGTTCTTC. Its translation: CASSPGGADYNEQFF.

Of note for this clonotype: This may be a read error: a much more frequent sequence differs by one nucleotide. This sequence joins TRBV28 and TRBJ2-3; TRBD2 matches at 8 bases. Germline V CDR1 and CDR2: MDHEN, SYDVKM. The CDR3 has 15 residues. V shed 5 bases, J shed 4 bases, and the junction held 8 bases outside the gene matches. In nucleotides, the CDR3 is TGTGCCAGCAGTACCAGCGGGAGTGAGCCAGATACGCAGTATTTT. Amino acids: CASSTSGSEPDTQYF.

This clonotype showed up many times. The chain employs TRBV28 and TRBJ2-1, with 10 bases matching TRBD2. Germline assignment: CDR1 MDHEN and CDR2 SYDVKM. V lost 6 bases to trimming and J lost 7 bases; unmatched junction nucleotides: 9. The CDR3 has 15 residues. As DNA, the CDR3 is TGTGCCAGCAGCCGGACTAGCGGTTTAGGAAATGAGCAGTTCTTC. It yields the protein CASSRTSGLGNEQFF.

The CDR3 reads CASRGAGRGYTF. CDR3 nucleotide sequence: TGCGCCAGCAGGGGGGCAGGACGGGGCTACACCTTC. V usage is TRBV4-1 and J usage is TRBJ1-2; D is possibly TRBD1 (6 bases). The V end lost 6 bases, the J end lost 8 bases, and 13 bases lay between the germline ends. Germline V CDR1 and CDR2: MGHRA, YSYEKL. CDR3 size: 12 residues.

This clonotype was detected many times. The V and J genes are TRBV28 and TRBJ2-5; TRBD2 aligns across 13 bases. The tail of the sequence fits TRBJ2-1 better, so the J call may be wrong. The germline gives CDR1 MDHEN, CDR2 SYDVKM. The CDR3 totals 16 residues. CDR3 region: CASSFGGTSGTGGQFF. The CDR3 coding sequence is TGTGCCAGCAGTTTTGGGGGGACTAGCGGGACCGGGGGGCAGTTCTTC.

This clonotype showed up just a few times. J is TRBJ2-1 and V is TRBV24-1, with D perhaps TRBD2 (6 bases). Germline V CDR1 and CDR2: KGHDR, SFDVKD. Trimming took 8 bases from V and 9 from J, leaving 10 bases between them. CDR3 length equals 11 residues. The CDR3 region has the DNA TGTGCCACCAACCGCGGGGCTGAGCAGTTCTTC. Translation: CATNRGAEQFF.

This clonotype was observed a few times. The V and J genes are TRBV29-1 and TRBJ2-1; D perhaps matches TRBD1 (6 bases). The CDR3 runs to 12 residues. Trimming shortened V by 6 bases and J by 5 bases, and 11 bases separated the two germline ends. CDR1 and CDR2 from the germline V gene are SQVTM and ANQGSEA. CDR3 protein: CSVTSGDNEQFF. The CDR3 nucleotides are TGCAGCGTCACATCAGGGGACAATGAGCAGTTCTTC.

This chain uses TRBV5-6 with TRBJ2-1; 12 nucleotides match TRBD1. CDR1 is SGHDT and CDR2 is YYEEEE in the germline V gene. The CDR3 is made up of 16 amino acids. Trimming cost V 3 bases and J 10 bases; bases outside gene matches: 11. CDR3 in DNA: TGTGCCAGCAGCTACCGGGACAGGGGGCGACCAAGGGAGCAGTTCTTC. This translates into CASSYRDRGRPREQFF. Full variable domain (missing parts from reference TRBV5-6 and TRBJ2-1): DAGVTQSPTHLIKTRGQQVTLRCSPKSGHDTVSWYQQALGQGPQFIFQYYEEEERQRGNFPDRFSGHQFPNYSSELNVNALLLGDSALYLCASSYRDRGRPREQFFGPGTRLTVL.

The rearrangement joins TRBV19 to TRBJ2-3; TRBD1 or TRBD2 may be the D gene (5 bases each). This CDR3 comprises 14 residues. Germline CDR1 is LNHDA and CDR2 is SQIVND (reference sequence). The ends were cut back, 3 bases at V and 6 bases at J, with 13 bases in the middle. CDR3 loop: CASSMGVVRDTQYF. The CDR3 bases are TGTGCCAGTAGTATGGGGGTCGTTAGGGATACGCAGTATTTT.

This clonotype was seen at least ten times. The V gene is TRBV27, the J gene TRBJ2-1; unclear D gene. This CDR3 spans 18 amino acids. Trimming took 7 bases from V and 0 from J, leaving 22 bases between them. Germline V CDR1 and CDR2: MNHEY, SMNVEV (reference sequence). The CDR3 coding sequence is TGTGCCAGCACCTTAGTCGGCAACTCTGGTAGCTCCTACAATGAGCAGTTCTTC. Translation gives CASTLVGNSGSSYNEQFF.

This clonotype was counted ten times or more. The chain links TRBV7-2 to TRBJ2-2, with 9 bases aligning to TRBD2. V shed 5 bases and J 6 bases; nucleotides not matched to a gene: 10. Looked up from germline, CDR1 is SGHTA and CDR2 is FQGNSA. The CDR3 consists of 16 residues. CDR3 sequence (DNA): TGTGCCAGCAGCCGACGTCGCGGGAGGGCGCCCGGGGAGCTGTTTTTT. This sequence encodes CASSRRRGRAPGELFF.

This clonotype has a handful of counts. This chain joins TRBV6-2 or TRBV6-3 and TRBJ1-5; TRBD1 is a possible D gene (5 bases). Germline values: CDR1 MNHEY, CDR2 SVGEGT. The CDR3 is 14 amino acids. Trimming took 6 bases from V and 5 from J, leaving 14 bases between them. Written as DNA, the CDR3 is TGTGCCAGCAGCACGGGACGGACCTATCAGCCCCAGCATTTT. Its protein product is CASSTGRTYQPQHF.

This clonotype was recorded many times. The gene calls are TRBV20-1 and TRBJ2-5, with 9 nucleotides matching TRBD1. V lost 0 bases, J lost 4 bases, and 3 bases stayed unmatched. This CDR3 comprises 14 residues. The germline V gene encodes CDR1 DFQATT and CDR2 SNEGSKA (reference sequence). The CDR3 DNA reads TGCAGTGCTAGAGAAGGGACAGGGTCAGAGACCCAGTACTTC. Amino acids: CSAREGTGSETQYF.

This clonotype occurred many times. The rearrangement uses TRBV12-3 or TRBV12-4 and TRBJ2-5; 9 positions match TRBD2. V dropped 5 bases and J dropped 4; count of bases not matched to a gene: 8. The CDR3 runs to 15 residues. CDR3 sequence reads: CASSEGGRVGETQYF. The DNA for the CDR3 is TGTGCCAGCAGTGAGGGCGGGAGGGTTGGAGAGACCCAGTACTTC.

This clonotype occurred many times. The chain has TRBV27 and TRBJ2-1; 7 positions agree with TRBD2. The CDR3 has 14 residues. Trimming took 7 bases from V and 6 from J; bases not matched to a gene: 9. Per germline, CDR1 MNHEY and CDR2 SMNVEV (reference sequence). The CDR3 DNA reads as TGTGCCAGCACATTAGCGGGTGCCTCCAATGAGCAGTTCTTC. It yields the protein CASTLAGASNEQFF.

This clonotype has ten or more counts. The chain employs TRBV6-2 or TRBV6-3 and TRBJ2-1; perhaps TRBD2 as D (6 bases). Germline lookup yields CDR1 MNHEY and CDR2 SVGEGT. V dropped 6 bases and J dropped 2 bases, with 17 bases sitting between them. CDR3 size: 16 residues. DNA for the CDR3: TGTGCCAGCAGGAGGATAACGGGGGTCACCTACAATGAGCAGTTCTTC. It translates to CASRRITGVTYNEQFF.

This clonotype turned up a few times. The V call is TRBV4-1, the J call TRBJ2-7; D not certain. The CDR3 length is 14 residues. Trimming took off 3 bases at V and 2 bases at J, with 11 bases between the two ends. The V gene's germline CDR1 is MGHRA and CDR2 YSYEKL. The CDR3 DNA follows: TGCGCCAGCAGCCAGGGCTACAGCACCTACGAGCAGTACTTC. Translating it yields CASSQGYSTYEQYF.

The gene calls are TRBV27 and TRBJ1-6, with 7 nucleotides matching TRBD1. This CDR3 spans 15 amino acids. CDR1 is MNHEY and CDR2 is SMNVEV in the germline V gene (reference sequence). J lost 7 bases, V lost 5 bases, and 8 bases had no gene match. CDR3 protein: CASSPRDSQNSPLHF. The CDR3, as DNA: TGTGCCAGCAGTCCCAGGGACAGCCAGAATTCACCCCTCCACTTT.

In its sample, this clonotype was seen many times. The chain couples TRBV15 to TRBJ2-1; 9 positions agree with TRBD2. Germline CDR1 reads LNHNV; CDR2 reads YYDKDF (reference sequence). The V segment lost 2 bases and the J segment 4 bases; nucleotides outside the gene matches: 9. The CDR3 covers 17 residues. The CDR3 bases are TGTGCCACCAGCAGATATAGCGGGAGAGGGGTATACAATGAGCAGTTCTTC. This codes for CATSRYSGRGVYNEQFF.

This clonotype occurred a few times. The CDR3 protein is CASRPSGRALHEQYF. CDR3 nucleotides: TGTGCCAGCAGACCTAGCGGGAGGGCCCTACACGAGCAGTACTTC. The chain is built from TRBV27 and TRBJ2-7; 12 bases are shared with TRBD2. After removal of 6 bases from V and 5 bases from J, the junction contained 8 bases not matched to a gene. Per germline, CDR1 MNHEY and CDR2 SMNVEV (reference sequence). CDR3 length equals 15 residues.

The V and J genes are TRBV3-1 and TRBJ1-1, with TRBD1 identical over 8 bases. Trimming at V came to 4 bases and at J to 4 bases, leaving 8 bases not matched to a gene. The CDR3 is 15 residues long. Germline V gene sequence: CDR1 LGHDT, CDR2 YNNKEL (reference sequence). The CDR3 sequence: CASSPQGAAGTEAFF. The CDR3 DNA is TGTGCCAGCAGCCCCCAGGGGGCGGCGGGCACTGAAGCTTTCTTT.

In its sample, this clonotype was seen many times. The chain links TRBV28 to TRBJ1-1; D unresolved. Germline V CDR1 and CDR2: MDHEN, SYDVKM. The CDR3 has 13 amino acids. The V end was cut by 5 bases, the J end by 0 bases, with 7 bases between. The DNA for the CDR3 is TGTGCCAGCAGTATAGTTATGAACACTGAAGCTTTCTTT. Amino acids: CASSIVMNTEAFF.

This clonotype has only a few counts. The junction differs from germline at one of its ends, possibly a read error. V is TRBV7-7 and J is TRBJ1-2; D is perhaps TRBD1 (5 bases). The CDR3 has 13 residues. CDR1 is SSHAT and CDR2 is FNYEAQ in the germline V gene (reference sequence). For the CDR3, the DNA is TGTGCTAGCAGCTTAGTTGAGTCAGGGCTTAGCACCTTC. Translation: CASSLVESGLSTF. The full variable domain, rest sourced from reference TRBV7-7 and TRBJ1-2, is GAGVSQSPRYKVTKRGQDVTLRCDPISSHATLYWYQQALGQGPEFLTYFNYEAQPDKSGLPSDRFSAERPEGSISTLTIQRTEQRDSAMYRCASSLVESGLSTFGSGTRLTVV.

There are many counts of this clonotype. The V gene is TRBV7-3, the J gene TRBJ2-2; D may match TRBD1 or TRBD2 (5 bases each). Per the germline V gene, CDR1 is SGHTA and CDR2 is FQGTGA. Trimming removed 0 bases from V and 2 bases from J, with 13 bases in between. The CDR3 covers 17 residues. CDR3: CASSLTAGTTNTGELFF. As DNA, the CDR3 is TGTGCCAGCAGCTTAACGGCCGGGACCACCAACACCGGGGAGCTGTTTTTT.

The CDR3 here is CSAREGLAGARETQYF. DNA of the CDR3: TGCAGTGCTAGAGAGGGACTAGCGGGAGCGAGGGAGACGCAGTATTTT. The chain employs TRBV20-1 and TRBJ2-3; 14 positions match TRBD2. This CDR3 comprises 16 residues. Per the germline V gene, CDR1 is DFQATT and CDR2 is SNEGSKA (reference sequence). J was trimmed by 9 bases and V by 0 bases; bases with no gene match: 8.

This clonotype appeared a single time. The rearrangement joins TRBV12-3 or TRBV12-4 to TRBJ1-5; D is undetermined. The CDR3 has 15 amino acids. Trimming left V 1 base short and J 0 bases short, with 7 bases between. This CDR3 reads CASSLGVYSNQPQHF. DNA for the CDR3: TGTGCCAGCAGTTTAGGGGTCTATAGCAATCAGCCCCAGCATTTT.

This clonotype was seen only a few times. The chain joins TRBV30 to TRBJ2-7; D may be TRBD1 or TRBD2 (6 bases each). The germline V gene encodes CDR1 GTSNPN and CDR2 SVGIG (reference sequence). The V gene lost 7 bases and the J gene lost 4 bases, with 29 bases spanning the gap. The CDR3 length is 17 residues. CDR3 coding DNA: TGTGCCTTCCGGGGGCGGCCCAGACTTGCGGGATTTTACGAGCAGTACTTC. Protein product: CAFRGRPRLAGFYEQYF.

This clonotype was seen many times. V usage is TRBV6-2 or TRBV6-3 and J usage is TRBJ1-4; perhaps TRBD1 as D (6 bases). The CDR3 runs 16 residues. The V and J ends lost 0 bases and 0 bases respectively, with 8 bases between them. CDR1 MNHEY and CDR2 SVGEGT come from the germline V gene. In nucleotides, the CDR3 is TGTGCCAGCAGTTACTCCGGACAGACAACTAATGAAAAACTGTTTTTT. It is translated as CASSYSGQTTNEKLFF.

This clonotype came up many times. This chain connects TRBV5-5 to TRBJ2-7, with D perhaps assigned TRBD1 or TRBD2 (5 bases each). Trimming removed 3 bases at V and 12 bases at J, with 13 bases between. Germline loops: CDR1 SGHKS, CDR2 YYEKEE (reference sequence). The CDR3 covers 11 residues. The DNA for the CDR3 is TGTGCCAGCAGCTCCGGGGCCCTCGCGTACTTC. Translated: CASSSGALAYF.

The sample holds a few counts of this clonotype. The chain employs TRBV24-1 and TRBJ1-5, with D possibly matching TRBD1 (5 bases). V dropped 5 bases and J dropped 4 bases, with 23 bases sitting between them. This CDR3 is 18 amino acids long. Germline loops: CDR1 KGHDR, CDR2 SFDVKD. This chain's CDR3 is CATSVTGSVGRVNQPQHF. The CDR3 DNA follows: TGTGCCACCAGTGTTACGGGTTCCGTGGGCAGGGTAAATCAGCCCCAGCATTTT.

The CDR3 DNA follows: TGTGCCAGTAGTAATTCCTTGAGCTCCTACAATGAGCAGTTCTTC. Residues: CASSNSLSSYNEQFF. The chain carries TRBV19 and TRBJ2-1; D is ambiguous. Germline CDR1 LNHDA, CDR2 SQIVND (reference sequence). The V gene lost 4 bases and the J gene lost 0 bases, with 10 bases spanning the gap. CDR3 length: 15 residues.